This T cell receptor (beta chain) stems from a study of tumor-infiltrating lymphocytes in primary liver carcinoma. Study summary: Patients were men and women aged 30 to 69 years. Roughly 3.65 to 7.13 million productive TCRbeta reads came from each sample, comparable across tissue types.

Out of unsorted whole blood came the blood RNA, and germline DNA was extracted as well. The collection of 3 to 4 milliliters of peripheral blood preceded surgery. With respect to this clonotype: Its antigen is currently unknown.

A primer matching the constant region was used to make TCR beta cDNA from 500 ng of total RNA. Three nested multiplex PCR rounds, a slightly modified ARM-PCR method, built the TCR beta libraries. With TRBV1-TRBV30 forward primers and a C-beta reverse primer, the first two PCR rounds were run for approximately 10 cycles each. TCRdb used MiXCR to reprocess the multiplex PCR reads, holding one entry per CDR3 protein. The sample records about 330,000 distinct CDR3 sequences, about two thirds being singletons. Study conclusions and caveats: The study found tumor-adjacent and tumor-blood pairs overlapped less than tumor region pairs.

There are 16 residues in the CDR3. Looked up from germline, CDR1 is SGHAT and CDR2 is FQNNGV. Trimming removed 5 bases from V and 11 bases from J, with 27 bases in between. This receptor was obtained from a man aged 40-49 years with primary liver carcinoma and hepatitis B virus infection. The sequencing sample was made of peripheral blood. The V gene is TRBV11-2, the J gene TRBJ2-5; D uncertain. CDR3 DNA: TGTGCCAGCAGCCCCCTCCGGGCTAGAGCGCCCATTTATCAGTACTTC. Translated: CASSPLRARAPIYQYF.